The T cell receptor beta chain under discussion was sequenced for a study of blood T cells in healthy people across ages. Study-wide background: Researchers report that template switching captured about one barcoded beta molecule per two T cells.

Alongside a J-beta primer mix, a sample-barcoded 5' primer served in a second PCR lasting roughly 6 to 12 cycles. Each cDNA molecule received a tag from a template-switch adaptor that had 12 random nucleotides. TCRdb independently ran MiXCR on the 5' RACE reads; one entry per CDR3 protein. The sample has over 600,000 distinct CDR3 sequences, approximately 21% seen once. A few counts support this clonotype. No antigen is known for it. The CDR3 is 13 residues long. CDR1 and CDR2 from the germline V gene are DFQATT and SNEGSKA (reference sequence). The ends lost 6 bases at V and 3 bases at J; junction bases unmatched: 5. Study-level results: TCR beta diversity, measured per million T cells, fell in a roughly linear way with age.

V and J are TRBV20-1 and TRBJ2-1; TRBD2 matches 7 bases. The sequence derives from a man aged 65-85 years in good health. Sequencing was performed on blood. This chain's CDR3 is CSAPLALYNEQFF. CDR3 DNA: TGCAGTGCCCCACTAGCGCTCTACAATGAGCAGTTCTTC.